A selection of T cell receptor beta chains follows, all from one sample in a study of glioma-infiltrating T cells. TCRdb re-derived calls from the multiplex PCR reads in MiXCR, one entry per CDR3 protein. The table has under 200,000 distinct CDR3 sequences, over 40% seen once; the top ten hold roughly 5.2%. Sample: glioma tissue, nonneoplastic brain tissue, or PBMCs (not recorded which). Receptor source: a human donor with low-grade glioma or glioblastoma, undergoing nonglioma brain surgery, or in good health (not recorded which). Each CDR3 is given with its conserved first and last residue. A D gene is named only where the DNA matches it firmly. Some rows have no size entry. The others give once, few or many, or a class for an expanded clone.

V: TRBV19; D: NA; J: TRBJ2-7; size: few; DNA: TGTGCCAGTAGTGCCGGGACATCGATCTCCTACGAGCAGTACTTC; CDR3: CASSAGTSISYEQYF
V: TRBV28; D: TRBD2; J: TRBJ2-1; size: NA; DNA: TGTGCCAGCAGTTTGGGACCCCGGGAGGCCAATGAGCAGTTCTTC; CDR3: CASSLGPREANEQFF
V: TRBV12-3/TRBV12-4; D: NA; J: TRBJ1-1; size: NA; DNA: TGTGCCAGCAGTTTGAGAACTAAAGCTTTCTTT; CDR3: CASSLRTKAFF
V: TRBV18; D: NA; J: TRBJ2-1; size: NA; DNA: TGTGCCAGCTCAACGGTAGCGAAACCCGTTAATGAGCAGTTCTTC; CDR3: CASSTVAKPVNEQFF
V: TRBV11-2; D: NA; J: TRBJ2-3; size: NA; DNA: TGTGCCAGCAGCCGGATCGGAGGGGGGCAGTGGACGCAGTATTTT; CDR3: CASSRIGGGQWTQYF
V: TRBV28; D: NA; J: TRBJ1-5; size: NA; DNA: TGTGCCAGCAGTTTGGGCAGGGAACTCGATCAGCCCCAGCATTTT; CDR3: CASSLGRELDQPQHF
V: TRBV27; D: NA; J: TRBJ1-2; size: NA; DNA: TGTGCCAGCAGAGCCCGTTGGGAAAGCTATGGCTACACCTTC; CDR3: CASRARWESYGYTF
V: TRBV5-1; D: TRBD1; J: TRBJ2-3; size: NA; DNA: TGCGCCAGCAGCCTGGGACAGGGGGCCGGAACAGATACGCAGTATTTT; CDR3: CASSLGQGAGTDTQYF
V: TRBV20-1; D: NA; J: TRBJ2-3; size: many; DNA: TGCAGTGCTAGAGATCGTATGAGGGACCCAGATACGCAGTATTTT; CDR3: CSARDRMRDPDTQYF
V: TRBV7-2; D: TRBD2; J: TRBJ2-7; size: few; DNA: TGTGCCAGCAGCTTAAGCGGGGGCTACGAGCAGTACTTC; CDR3: CASSLSGGYEQYF
V: TRBV10-3; D: TRBD2; J: TRBJ2-1; size: NA; DNA: TGTGCTATCAGTGAAACTAGCGGGCCGAACAATGAGCAGTCCTTC; CDR3: CAISETSGPNNEQSF
V: TRBV20-1; D: TRBD2; J: TRBJ2-2; size: many; DNA: TGCAGTGCTACACTACTAGCGGGAGGGGAGAACACCGGGGAGCTGTTTTTT; CDR3: CSATLLAGGENTGELFF
V: TRBV20-1; D: TRBD2; J: TRBJ2-3; size: few; DNA: TGCAGTGCTAGTGATGCGGGAGGGCCAGCAGATACGCAGTATTTT; CDR3: CSASDAGGPADTQYF
V: TRBV2; D: TRBD1; J: TRBJ1-5; size: NA; DNA: TGTGCCAGCAGTACCCGTCCAGGGACAGACAACAATCAGCCCCAGCATTTT; CDR3: CASSTRPGTDNNQPQHF
V: TRBV20-1; D: NA; J: TRBJ2-7; size: many; DNA: TGCAGTGCTAGGTCTCCGGGAACCACCTACGAGCAGTACTTC; CDR3: CSARSPGTTYEQYF
V: TRBV10-3; D: NA; J: TRBJ2-6; size: few; DNA: TGTGCCATCAGTGCGGGAGCTGGGGCCAACGTCCTGACTTTC; CDR3: CAISAGAGANVLTF
V: TRBV6-1; D: TRBD1; J: TRBJ1-5; size: NA; DNA: TGTAACAGCAGTGAGAGACAGGGGAATCAGGCCAAGCATTTT; CDR3: CNSSERQGNQAKHF
V: TRBV28; D: TRBD2; J: TRBJ2-1; size: NA; DNA: TGTGCCAGCAGTTTCCTAGCGGGATCCTACAATGAGGAGTTCTTC; CDR3: CASSFLAGSYNEEFF
V: TRBV28; D: TRBD1; J: TRBJ2-1; size: many; DNA: TGTGCCAGCAAACCGGGACAGCACAATGAGCAGTTCTTC; CDR3: CASKPGQHNEQFF
V: TRBV19; D: NA; J: TRBJ2-1; size: NA; DNA: TGTGCCAGTAGTATACGGGACTGGGACTACAATGAGCAGTTCTTC; CDR3: CASSIRDWDYNEQFF
V: TRBV5-4; D: NA; J: TRBJ2-7; size: NA; DNA: TGTGCCAGCAGCCCGAGGCCCGCCTACGAGCAGTACTTC; CDR3: CASSPRPAYEQYF
V: TRBV12-3/TRBV12-4; D: NA; J: TRBJ2-6; size: few; DNA: TGTGCCAGCAGCCTTGGGGCCAACGTCCTGACTTTC; CDR3: CASSLGANVLTF
V: TRBV20-1; D: NA; J: TRBJ2-5; size: many; DNA: TGCAGTGCCAGGGGAAACCAAGAGACCCAGTACTTC; CDR3: CSARGNQETQYF
V: TRBV29-1; D: TRBD1; J: TRBJ1-2; size: NA; DNA: TGCAGCGTTGACCAGGACAGGGGTATCTATGGCTACACCTTC; CDR3: CSVDQDRGIYGYTF
V: TRBV27; D: NA; J: TRBJ2-7; size: few; DNA: TGTGCCAGCAGTACGACGGCAGCCTACGAGCAGTACTTC; CDR3: CASSTTAAYEQYF
V: TRBV4-1; D: NA; J: TRBJ2-7; size: many; DNA: TGCGCCAGCAGCCAAGCCGGGCTCGAGCAGTACTTC; CDR3: CASSQAGLEQYF
V: TRBV3-1; D: NA; J: TRBJ2-1; size: NA; DNA: TGTGCCAGCAGCCAAGCCTGGTTTGGCTCCTACAATGAGCAGTTCTTC; CDR3: CASSQAWFGSYNEQFF
V: TRBV5-1; D: NA; J: TRBJ1-1; size: many; DNA: TGCGCCAGCAGCTTGAGGGGGATGAACACTGAAGCTTTCTTT; CDR3: CASSLRGMNTEAFF
V: TRBV20-1; D: TRBD2; J: TRBJ2-1; size: many; DNA: TGCAGTGCTAGAGAGGGACTAGCCGCGGTGAGCGAGCAGTTCTTC; CDR3: CSAREGLAAVSEQFF
V: TRBV3-1; D: NA; J: TRBJ2-3; size: few; DNA: TGTGCCAGCAGCCAAGATCGATCAGATACGCAGTATTTT; CDR3: CASSQDRSDTQYF
V: TRBV28; D: TRBD2; J: TRBJ2-7; size: NA; DNA: TGTGCCAGCAGAATAGCGGGAGAGAGAGGCGAGCAGTACTTC; CDR3: CASRIAGERGEQYF
V: TRBV19; D: TRBD1; J: TRBJ1-5; size: NA; DNA: TGTGCCAGTAGTATCGGCTCCGGGACAGGGGTAGGTCAGAAGCAGCCCCAGCATTTT; CDR3: CASSIGSGTGVGQKQPQHF
V: TRBV18; D: NA; J: TRBJ1-2; size: NA; DNA: TGTGCCAGCTCTCACGACAGAGATGGCTACACCTTC; CDR3: CASSHDRDGYTF
V: TRBV6-1; D: NA; J: TRBJ2-1; size: many; DNA: TGTGCCAGCAGCCTCGGACAGTACAATGAGCAGTTCTTC; CDR3: CASSLGQYNEQFF
V: TRBV27; D: NA; J: TRBJ2-7; size: many; DNA: TGTGCCAGCAGTCTATACTTCAAGTCCCCAACCTACGAGCAGTACTTC; CDR3: CASSLYFKSPTYEQYF
V: TRBV3-1; D: NA; J: TRBJ2-3; size: many; DNA: TGTGCCAGCAGCTTCAACGGGGGAACTAGCACAGATACGCAGTATTTT; CDR3: CASSFNGGTSTDTQYF
V: TRBV28; D: NA; J: TRBJ2-7; size: many; DNA: TGTGCCAGCAACAGGGCCACCTACGAGCAGTACTTC; CDR3: CASNRATYEQYF
V: TRBV20-1; D: NA; J: TRBJ1-5; size: NA; DNA: TGCAGCGCTGGTAGGGGAGATTATAGCAATCAGCCCCAGCATTTT; CDR3: CSAGRGDYSNQPQHF